Listed below are T cell receptor beta chains from one sample, sequenced in a study of shared clonotypes between healthy human individuals. Data came from immunoSEQ multiplex PCR; TCRdb stores just in-frame clones and leaves some out. The sample shows some 550,000 clones, approximately 97% of them seen only once. Sequencing was done on a sample of naive CD4+ T cells sorted from blood. These receptors were taken from a woman aged 25 to 39 in good health. CDR3s include the opening cysteine and the closing phenylalanine or tryptophan. A D gene is named only where the DNA matches it firmly. Rows may omit the clone size; those that give it use once, few, many or a size class.

clone size: .; D gene: .; J gene: TRBJ1-5; V gene: TRBV18; CDR3 protein: CASSRQGNQPQHF; CDR3 DNA: TGTGCCAGCTCCCGGCAGGGCAATCAGCCCCAGCATTTT
clone size: .; D gene: TRBD2; J gene: TRBJ2-3; V gene: TRBV5-5; CDR3 protein: CASSRRPGLAGETDTQYF; CDR3 DNA: TGTGCCAGCAGCCGAAGACCGGGACTAGCGGGAGAGACAGATACGCAGTATTTT
clone size: .; D gene: .; J gene: TRBJ2-5; V gene: TRBV2; CDR3 protein: CASRAGLAKETQYF; CDR3 DNA: TGTGCCAGCAGGGCCGGGCTAGCGAAAGAGACCCAGTACTTC
clone size: .; D gene: .; J gene: TRBJ1-5; V gene: TRBV4-1; CDR3 protein: CASSQDIGTDYQPQHF; CDR3 DNA: TGCGCCAGCAGCCAAGATATTGGGACGGATTATCAGCCCCAGCATTTT
clone size: once; D gene: TRBD2; J gene: TRBJ2-3; V gene: TRBV7-9; CDR3 protein: CASSLTSGVSLIDTQYF; CDR3 DNA: TGTGCCAGCAGCCTGACTAGCGGAGTCTCCCTAATAGATACGCAGTATTTT
clone size: .; D gene: .; J gene: TRBJ2-3; V gene: TRBV5-1; CDR3 protein: CASSLKGADTDTQYF; CDR3 DNA: TGCGCCAGCAGCCTCAAAGGCGCAGACACAGATACGCAGTATTTT
clone size: .; D gene: TRBD1; J gene: TRBJ1-2; V gene: TRBV6-5; CDR3 protein: CASSYRQGGYGYTF; CDR3 DNA: TGTGCCAGCAGTTACAGACAGGGTGGATATGGCTACACCTTC
clone size: once; D gene: TRBD2; J gene: TRBJ2-1; V gene: TRBV28; CDR3 protein: CASSLGRLAGYNEQFF; CDR3 DNA: TGTGCCAGCAGTTTGGGGCGGCTAGCGGGTTACAATGAGCAGTTCTTC
clone size: .; D gene: .; J gene: TRBJ2-5; V gene: TRBV5-1; CDR3 protein: CASSPEIETQYF; CDR3 DNA: TGCGCCAGCAGCCCCGAGATAGAGACCCAGTACTTC
clone size: few; D gene: .; J gene: TRBJ1-5; V gene: TRBV28; CDR3 protein: CASSTRVSPQHF; CDR3 DNA: TGTGCCAGCAGTACCAGGGTTTCGCCCCAGCATTTT
clone size: .; D gene: .; J gene: TRBJ1-4; V gene: TRBV12-5; CDR3 protein: CASGLGAGNNEKLFF; CDR3 DNA: TGTGCTAGTGGTTTGGGAGCGGGGAATAATGAAAAACTGTTTTTT
clone size: .; D gene: .; J gene: TRBJ2-7; V gene: TRBV27; CDR3 protein: CASSFLGAGEQYF; CDR3 DNA: TGTGCCAGCAGTTTTTTGGGGGCGGGGGAGCAGTACTTC
clone size: .; D gene: TRBD1; J gene: TRBJ2-7; V gene: TRBV5-1; CDR3 protein: CASSSGTGPYEQYF; CDR3 DNA: TGCGCCAGCTCGTCCGGGACAGGGCCTTACGAGCAGTACTTC
clone size: .; D gene: .; J gene: TRBJ1-3; V gene: TRBV18; CDR3 protein: CASSPGGAGNTIYF; CDR3 DNA: TGTGCCAGCTCACCAGGAGGGGCTGGAAACACCATATATTTT
clone size: .; D gene: .; J gene: TRBJ2-7; V gene: TRBV28; CDR3 protein: CASSPYNREQYF; CDR3 DNA: TGTGCCAGCAGTCCATATAACAGGGAGCAGTACTTC
clone size: once; D gene: .; J gene: TRBJ2-2; V gene: TRBV6-5; CDR3 protein: CASSSRENTGELFF; CDR3 DNA: TGTGCCAGCAGTTCCAGGGAGAACACCGGGGAGCTGTTTTTT
clone size: .; D gene: TRBD1; J gene: TRBJ2-7; V gene: TRBV2; CDR3 protein: CASSEAGGLGEQYF; CDR3 DNA: TGTGCCAGCAGTGAGGCAGGGGGTCTCGGCGAGCAGTACTTC
clone size: .; D gene: TRBD1; J gene: TRBJ2-5; V gene: TRBV5-1; CDR3 protein: CASSLGGTGQETQYF; CDR3 DNA: TGCGCCAGCAGCTTGGGGGGGACAGGGCAAGAGACCCAGTACTTC
clone size: .; D gene: TRBD2; J gene: TRBJ2-2; V gene: TRBV9; CDR3 protein: CASSVEILAKNTGELFF; CDR3 DNA: TGTGCCAGCAGCGTAGAAATACTAGCGAAGAACACCGGGGAGCTGTTTTTT
clone size: .; D gene: TRBD2; J gene: TRBJ2-7; V gene: TRBV10-3; CDR3 protein: CAIRTGTSVHEQYF; CDR3 DNA: TGTGCCATCAGAACCGGGACTAGCGTCCACGAGCAGTACTTC
clone size: .; D gene: .; J gene: TRBJ2-2; V gene: TRBV30; CDR3 protein: CAWSVPGNTGELFF; CDR3 DNA: TGTGCCTGGAGTGTACCAGGGAACACCGGGGAGCTGTTTTTT
clone size: .; D gene: .; J gene: TRBJ2-3; V gene: TRBV5-4; CDR3 protein: CASSPGGASTDTQYF; CDR3 DNA: TGTGCCAGCAGCCCAGGGGGGGCGAGCACAGATACGCAGTATTTT
clone size: .; D gene: TRBD1; J gene: TRBJ2-7; V gene: TRBV5-1; CDR3 protein: CASSLATGIDEQYF; CDR3 DNA: TGCGCCAGCAGCTTGGCGACAGGGATCGACGAGCAGTACTTC